The 15 T cell receptor beta chains presented below share a single source sample, sequenced in a study of blood T cell repertoires in COVID-19. Only in-frame clones appear in the TCRdb table, and some are missing; sequencing was by immunoSEQ multiplex PCR. The sample has fewer than 200,000 clones, roughly 78% seen once. Sequenced: peripheral blood. Receptor source: a man between 65 and 80 years old with active or convalescent COVID-19.

The rearrangement joins TRBV11-2 to TRBJ1-1; D is undetermined. The CDR3 runs to 10 residues. V was cut by 8 bases and J by 8 bases, with 9 bases left in between. CDR1 is SGHAT and CDR2 is FQNNGV in the germline V gene. The CDR3 coding sequence is TGTGCCAGCTCTCAGAAAGAAGCTTTCTTT. Its translation is CASSQKEAFF.

The chain uses TRBV2 and TRBJ1-1; a weak D match, TRBD1 (5 bases). Germline V lookup: CDR1 SNHLY, CDR2 FYNNEI. Between the trimmed V and J ends, which lost 10 bases and 3 bases, there was a span of 15 bases. The CDR3 is 13 residues long. The CDR3 DNA reads TGTGCCACCCCGATTCGCAGGGACACTGAAGCTTTCTTT. It translates to CATPIRRDTEAFF.

This chain links TRBV29-1 with TRBJ1-2, with D possibly TRBD1 on 5 matching bases. V shed 7 bases and J shed 3 bases, with 27 bases lying between them. The CDR3 sequence is 17 residues long. The germline CDR1 and CDR2 sequences are SQVTM and ANQGSEA. DNA of the CDR3: TGCAGCGGACCAGGCGCGGGACGGACAACGGGAGACTATGGCTACACCTTC. Protein product: CSGPGAGRTTGDYGYTF.

V and J are TRBV19 and TRBJ2-3, with TRBD2 matching 8 bases. The CDR3 totals 15 residues. Per the germline V gene, CDR1 is LNHDA and CDR2 is SQIVND (reference sequence). With 3 bases clipped from V and 3 bases from J, the junction kept 5 bases outside the gene matches. This CDR3 reads CASSIRGGPTDTQYF. CDR3 DNA: TGTGCCAGTAGTATCCGGGGGGGGCCGACAGATACGCAGTATTTT.

The chain carries TRBV4-1 and TRBJ1-2, with D tentatively TRBD1 (6 bases). V lost 3 bases and J 2 bases, leaving 13 bases between the germline ends. CDR1 is MGHRA and CDR2 is YSYEKL in the germline V gene. This CDR3 is built from 15 residues. The CDR3 sequence: CASSQSAQGNYGYTF. For the CDR3, the DNA is TGCGCCAGCAGCCAGTCGGCTCAGGGGAACTATGGCTACACCTTC.

This clone was seen more than once but under ten times. V usage is TRBV13 and J usage is TRBJ1-2; 8 nucleotides line up with TRBD1. The ends lost 1 base at V and 4 bases at J; junction bases unmatched: 8. Looked up from germline, CDR1 is PRHDT and CDR2 is FYEKMQ (reference sequence). This CDR3 is 16 amino acids long. The CDR3 sequence: CASSLVGAGGIYGYTF. DNA for the CDR3: TGTGCCAGCAGCTTAGTCGGGGCAGGGGGCATCTATGGCTACACCTTC.

The chain carries TRBV7-9 and TRBJ1-5; D ambiguous. Germline-derived CDR1 and CDR2 are SEHNR and FQNEAQ (reference sequence). There are 12 residues in the CDR3. Deletions cut 1 base from V and 7 bases from J, with 5 bases between. The CDR3 DNA sequence: TGTGCCAGCAGCTTAGACACCCAGCCCCAGCATTTT. It codes for CASSLDTQPQHF.

The chain uses TRBV7-8 and TRBJ2-1, with 9 bases identical to TRBD2. Germline trimming cut 5 bases from V and 4 bases from J; bases unmatched to any gene: 15. The CDR3 has 18 amino acids. Looked up from germline, CDR1 is SGHVS and CDR2 is FQNEAQ. The CDR3 DNA follows: TGTGCCAGCAGCACTTATGTTAGGCTAGCGGGAATATACAATGAGCAGTTCTTC. The encoded protein is CASSTYVRLAGIYNEQFF.

This chain joins TRBV24-1 and TRBJ2-3; D remains ambiguous. Germline CDR1 is KGHDR and CDR2 is SFDVKD. The CDR3 runs to 13 residues. V dropped 10 bases and J dropped 5 bases, with 15 bases sitting between them. The CDR3: CATRSRVGDTQYF. Written as DNA, the CDR3 is TGTGCCACTCGGTCTCGGGTGGGAGATACGCAGTATTTT.

This chain uses TRBV7-9 with TRBJ1-2; TRBD1 matches at 8 bases. From germline, CDR1 is SEHNR and CDR2 FQNEAQ (reference sequence). The V gene end was trimmed by 4 bases and the J gene end by 6 bases; junction bases not matched to a gene: 7. This CDR3 is 14 amino acids long. As DNA, the CDR3 is TGTGCCAGCAGCTCACGCGGGACAGGAGATGGCTACACCTTC. The encoded protein is CASSSRGTGDGYTF.

This sequence joins TRBV7-8 and TRBJ2-5, with 16 bases matching TRBD2. The germline CDR1 and CDR2 sequences are SGHVS and FQNEAQ. The CDR3 consists of 19 residues. Trimming took 7 bases from V and 3 from J; bases not matched to a gene: 14. The CDR3 DNA is TGTGCCAGCACCGCAGTGGGACTAGCGGGAGGGGGAACAAAAGAGACCCAGTACTTC. It encodes CASTAVGLAGGGTKETQYF.

This chain uses TRBV15 with TRBJ1-2; D is undetermined. CDR3 length: 14 residues. The germline V gene encodes CDR1 LNHNV and CDR2 YYDKDF (reference sequence). Trimming shortened V by 0 bases and J by 4 bases, and 9 bases separated the two germline ends. The CDR3 nucleotides read TGTGCCACCAGCAGAGATCAGATTGGCTATGGCTACACCTTC. Translated, it gives CATSRDQIGYGYTF.

The rearrangement uses TRBV6-5 and TRBJ2-2; 9 bases line up with TRBD1. The CDR3 contains 15 residues. J gave up 6 bases and V 6 bases, and 8 bases lay outside the gene matches. CDR1 and CDR2 (germline): MNHEY, SVGAGI. CDR3 nucleotides: TGTGCCAGCAGATTACAGGGGGCCGAATCCGGGGAGCTGTTTTTT. Translating gives CASRLQGAESGELFF.

The chain links TRBV3-1 (or the pseudogene TRBV3-2) to TRBJ2-2, with D tentatively TRBD2 (7 bases). CDR3 length: 17 residues. V gave up 2 bases and J gave up 6 bases, with 19 bases separating them. The germline V gene encodes CDR1 LGHDT and CDR2 YNNKEL (reference sequence). In DNA, the CDR3 is TGTGCCAGCAGCCAACTTAAGAAGGGGGGGGCCCCCGGGGAGCTGTTTTTT. It is translated as CASSQLKKGGAPGELFF.

The table lists this clone with a few counts. This chain uses TRBV2 with TRBJ2-7; TRBD2 aligns across 7 bases. Trimming at V came to 10 bases and at J to 5 bases, leaving 11 bases not matched to a gene. The CDR3 runs to 13 residues. CDR1 SNHLY and CDR2 FYNNEI come from the germline V gene. CDR3 sequence reads: CATKIERENEQYF. CDR3 DNA: TGTGCCACCAAGATTGAGCGGGAAAACGAGCAGTACTTC.